The 24 T cell receptor beta chains reported below all come from one sample, sequenced in a study of patients and donors after allogeneic stem cell transplantation. From the RT-PCR reads, TCRdb called clonotypes with MiXCR, one entry per CDR3 protein. Of hundreds of thousands of distinct CDR3 sequences in the sample, around 15% are singletons; the top ten hold less than 9.5%. Material: blood, either unsorted or a sorted T cell fraction (not recorded which). The receptor source for this set is a human donor who was either an allogeneic HSCT recipient or a stem cell or donor lymphocyte infusion donor (not recorded which). It is not recorded whose cells these are; they may come from a transplant donor.

This clonotype was seen a few times. This CDR3 is CASSQVPDRSNQPQHF. The CDR3, as DNA: TGCGCCAGCAGCCAAGTCCCAGATCGCAGCAATCAGCCCCAGCATTTT. The J gene is TRBJ1-5, the V gene TRBV4-1; D is unresolved. Per germline, CDR1 MGHRA and CDR2 YSYEKL. The CDR3 totals 16 residues. V was clipped by 1 base and J by 1 base, with 11 bases between them.

This clonotype was seen more than once but under ten times. One end of the junction varies from germline; a read error may be responsible. This chain uses TRBV29-1 with TRBJ1-2; 7 bases map to TRBD1. This CDR3 contains 10 residues. Germline V gives CDR1 SQVTM, CDR2 ANQGSEA. CDR3 protein: CSGGQSQISF. The DNA of the CDR3 is TGCAGCGGGGGACAGTCACAAATCTCCTTC.

V and J are TRBV2 and TRBJ2-7; 10 nucleotides align to TRBD2. Looked up from germline, CDR1 is SNHLY and CDR2 is FYNNEI. The CDR3 extends over 15 amino acids. With V trimmed by 5 bases and J by 3 bases, 7 bases remained unmatched. This chain's CDR3 is CASSSTSGEIYEQYF. CDR3 nucleotides: TGTGCCAGCAGTTCTACTAGCGGGGAGATCTACGAGCAGTACTTC. The whole variable domain, filled in from reference TRBV2 and TRBJ2-7, reads EPEVTQTPSHQVTQMGQEVILRCVPISNHLYFYWYRQILGQKVEFLVSFYNNEISEKSEIFDDQFSVERPDGSNFTLKIRSTKLEDSAMYFCASSSTSGEIYEQYFGPGTRLTVT.

This clonotype was seen ten or more times. The rearrangement uses TRBV5-1 and TRBJ1-1, with 12 positions matching TRBD1. The CDR3 is made up of 16 amino acids. Unmatched junction bases numbered 10, after V lost 5 bases and J lost 5 bases. The V gene's germline CDR1 is SGHRS and CDR2 YFSETQ. The CDR3 here is CASRLGTGGANTEAFF. For the CDR3, the DNA is TGCGCCAGCAGGCTCGGGACAGGGGGCGCCAATACTGAAGCTTTCTTT.

The V call is TRBV4-1, the J call TRBJ2-7; 9 bases fit TRBD1. CDR1 and CDR2 from the germline V gene are MGHRA and YSYEKL. The CDR3 has 15 residues. Trimming cost V 4 bases and J 3 bases; bases outside gene matches: 7. The CDR3 nucleotides read TGCGCCAGCAGCCGTAGGGACAGGGAAGACTACGAGCAGTACTTC. This gives the protein CASSRRDREDYEQYF.

V is TRBV14 and J is TRBJ2-7; 7 bases align to TRBD1. After removal of 4 bases from V and 1 base from J, the junction contained 10 bases not matched to a gene. CDR1 is SGHDN and CDR2 is FVKESK in the germline V gene. This CDR3 is 16 amino acids long. CDR3 amino acids: CASSRRLGQASYEQYF. The CDR3 DNA follows: TGTGCCAGCAGCCGACGACTCGGACAGGCATCCTACGAGCAGTACTTC.

This clonotype was seen a few times. The chain is built from TRBV2 and TRBJ2-6; D unclear. Germline V gene sequence: CDR1 SNHLY, CDR2 FYNNEI. Trimming left V 1 base short and J 0 bases short, with 7 bases between. CDR3 length: 16 residues. Here the CDR3 DNA reads TGTGCCAGCAGTGAAGGGACCCGCTCTGGGGCCAACGTCCTGACTTTC. It specifies CASSEGTRSGANVLTF.

This clonotype was counted only a few times. The rearrangement uses TRBV3-1 and TRBJ2-7; no firm D call. Germline V gene data show CDR1 as LGHDT and CDR2 as YNNKEL (reference sequence). V gave up 3 bases and J gave up 3 bases, with 15 bases separating them. CDR3 length equals 15 residues. The CDR3 nucleotides read TGTGCCAGCAGCCATCCCGCTGGTGGTGTCTACGAGCAGTACTTC. Encoded protein: CASSHPAGGVYEQYF.

This clonotype has only a few counts. The chain couples TRBV4-1 to TRBJ1-2, with 10 bases lining up with TRBD1. The germline gives CDR1 MGHRA, CDR2 YSYEKL. CDR3 length: 17 residues. The junction had 9 bases not matched to a gene; V was cut back by 1 base and J by 4 bases. The CDR3 is CASSQAAGTGASYGYTF. CDR3 in DNA: TGCGCCAGCAGCCAAGCGGCCGGGACAGGGGCCTCCTATGGCTACACCTTC.

This clonotype was picked up many times. V gene TRBV5-1 combines with J gene TRBJ2-1; TRBD1 might be the D (6 bases). V was clipped by 1 base and J by 0 bases, with 14 bases between them. Germline-derived CDR1 and CDR2 are SGHRS and YFSETQ. The CDR3 extends over 17 amino acids. The CDR3 is CASSLIRGQSSYNEQFF. The CDR3 coding sequence is TGCGCCAGCAGCTTGATCAGAGGACAGAGCTCCTACAATGAGCAGTTCTTC.

The V gene is TRBV12-3 or TRBV12-4, the J gene TRBJ1-1; D is perhaps TRBD1 (5 bases). The CDR3 totals 14 residues. V dropped 1 base and J dropped 1 base, with 7 bases sitting between them. The CDR3 DNA reads TGTGCCAGCAGTTTAGACAGGTGGAACACTGAAGCTTTCTTT. Its translation: CASSLDRWNTEAFF.

This clonotype was recorded a few times. This rearrangement joins TRBV2 to TRBJ2-7; 8 nucleotides align to TRBD1. Germline CDR1 SNHLY, CDR2 FYNNEI. There are 15 residues in the CDR3. V lost 7 bases, J lost 0 bases, and 8 bases stayed unmatched. CDR3 sequence: CASTSAGTGSYEQYF. The CDR3 coding sequence is TGTGCCAGCACCTCTGCCGGGACAGGCTCCTACGAGCAGTACTTC.

At least ten counts were recorded for this clonotype. V and J are TRBV12-3 or TRBV12-4 and TRBJ1-1; TRBD1 matches 8 bases. Trimming took 3 bases from V and 5 from J; bases not matched to a gene: 2. The CDR3 is 13 residues long. The CDR3 sequence: CASSFQGATEAFF. In DNA, the CDR3 is TGTGCCAGCAGTTTTCAGGGGGCGACTGAAGCTTTCTTT.

This clonotype has a handful of counts. The V and J genes are TRBV27 and TRBJ2-6, with 12 bases aligning to TRBD2. The CDR3 is 21 amino acids. The germline V gene encodes CDR1 MNHEY and CDR2 SMNVEV (reference sequence). The J segment lost 0 bases and the V segment lost 2 bases, leaving 11 bases of the junction unmatched. CDR3 bases: TGTGCCAGCAGTTTAAGACAGACTAGCGGGAGAGTTACCTCTGGGGCCAACGTCCTGACTTTC. Its translation is CASSLRQTSGRVTSGANVLTF.

This clonotype was counted only a few times. The chain links TRBV27 to TRBJ2-7, with D unresolved. There are 13 residues in the CDR3. Germline loops: CDR1 MNHEY, CDR2 SMNVEV (reference sequence). With 4 bases removed from V and 0 bases from J, the gap between germline ends came to 7 bases. CDR3 bases: TGTGCCAGCAGTTCCCGGATCTCCTACGAGCAGTACTTC. Translated: CASSSRISYEQYF.

CDR3 in DNA: TGTGCCAGCAGCCTACAGTCGGCAGGGGGGAACTATGGCTACACCTTC. Its protein product is CASSLQSAGGNYGYTF. The chain employs TRBV11-1 and TRBJ1-2; TRBD1 aligns across 7 bases. CDR3 length equals 16 residues. CDR1 is SGHAT, CDR2 FQDESV, per germline (reference sequence). Trimming took 5 bases from V and 2 from J; bases not matched to a gene: 11.

This clonotype came up many times. The chain is built from TRBV15 and TRBJ1-2; D gene ambiguous. V gave up 0 bases and J gave up 8 bases, with 10 bases separating them. The CDR3 sequence is 13 residues long. CDR1 and CDR2 from the germline V gene are LNHNV and YYDKDF (reference sequence). The CDR3 bases are TGTGCCACCAGCAGAGATAGGGTACAAGGCTACACCTTC. Protein sequence: CATSRDRVQGYTF.

There are a few counts of this clonotype. The chain carries TRBV20-1 and TRBJ1-1; TRBD1 is a possible D gene (5 bases). From germline, CDR1 is DFQATT and CDR2 SNEGSKA (reference sequence). The V end was cut by 4 bases, the J end by 3 bases, with 21 bases between. The CDR3 is made up of 16 amino acids. Here the CDR3 DNA reads TGCAGTGCTATCGCTAACAGGAGGAGTAGGTACACTGAAGCTTTCTTT. This encodes CSAIANRRSRYTEAFF.

The chain recombines TRBV6-1 with TRBJ2-7; 8 bases are shared with TRBD2. Germline V gives CDR1 MNHNS, CDR2 SASEGT. Trimming cost V 5 bases and J 4 bases; bases outside gene matches: 10. The CDR3 loop spans 15 amino acids. For the CDR3, the DNA is TGTGCCAGCAGTAGTCCGGGGGCGGGGGGTTACGAGCAGTACTTC. Translation: CASSSPGAGGYEQYF.

This clonotype was counted only a few times. The J gene is TRBJ2-5, the V gene TRBV29-1; TRBD1 might be the D (5 bases). V lost 1 base to trimming and J lost 2 bases, with 8 bases between them. The CDR3 runs 13 residues. The germline CDR1 and CDR2 sequences are SQVTM and ANQGSEA. The CDR3 nucleotides are TGCAGCGTTGAAGGACAGCTTCAAGAGACCCAGTACTTC. Encoded protein: CSVEGQLQETQYF.

This clonotype came up a few times. The chain employs TRBV12-3 or TRBV12-4 and TRBJ2-4; possibly TRBD1 for D (5 bases). V was clipped by 3 bases and J by 12 bases, with 15 bases between them. CDR3 length: 13 residues. The CDR3 DNA is TGTGCCAGCAGTTTGGGCAGGGTTCTCAGTCAGTACTTC. This codes for CASSLGRVLSQYF.

This clonotype has at least ten counts. The rearrangement links TRBV20-1 to TRBJ2-5; D is ambiguous. Trimming took 0 bases from V and 7 from J, leaving 9 bases between them. This CDR3 has 12 amino acids. Germline-derived CDR1 and CDR2 are DFQATT and SNEGSKA (reference sequence). This CDR3 reads CSARESVRTQYF. DNA of the CDR3: TGCAGTGCTAGAGAGTCGGTCCGGACCCAGTACTTC.

This clonotype was picked up many times. The chain joins TRBV12-3 or TRBV12-4 to TRBJ2-5; 8 nucleotides agree with TRBD2. The CDR3 has 15 amino acids. V gave up 2 bases and J gave up 4 bases; unmatched junction bases: 6. The CDR3 DNA reads TGTGCCAGCAGTTTATCCTCGGCGGGAGGAGAGACCCAGTACTTC. It translates to CASSLSSAGGETQYF.

This clonotype occurred many times. V is TRBV4-3 and J is TRBJ2-2, with TRBD2 matching over 11 bases. There are 18 residues in the CDR3. V was clipped by 0 bases and J by 0 bases; unmatched bases: 3. Germline-derived CDR1 and CDR2 are LGHNA and YSLEER. The CDR3 sequence is CASSQDWGLAANTGELFF. CDR3 DNA: TGCGCCAGCAGCCAAGATTGGGGACTAGCGGCGAACACCGGGGAGCTGTTTTTT.